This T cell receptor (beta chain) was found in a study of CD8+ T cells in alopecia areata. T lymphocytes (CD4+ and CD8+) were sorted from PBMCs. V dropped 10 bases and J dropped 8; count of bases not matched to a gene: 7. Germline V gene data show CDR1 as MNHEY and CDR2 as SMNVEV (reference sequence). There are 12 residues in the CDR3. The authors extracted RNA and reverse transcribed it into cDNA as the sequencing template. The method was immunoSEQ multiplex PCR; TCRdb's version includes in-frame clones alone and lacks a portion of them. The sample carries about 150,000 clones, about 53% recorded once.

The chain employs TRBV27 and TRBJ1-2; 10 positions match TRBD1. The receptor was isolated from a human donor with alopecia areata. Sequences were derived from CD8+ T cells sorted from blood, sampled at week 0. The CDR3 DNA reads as TGTGCCACTCGACAGGGGGCAGACGGCTACACCTTC. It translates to CATRQGADGYTF.